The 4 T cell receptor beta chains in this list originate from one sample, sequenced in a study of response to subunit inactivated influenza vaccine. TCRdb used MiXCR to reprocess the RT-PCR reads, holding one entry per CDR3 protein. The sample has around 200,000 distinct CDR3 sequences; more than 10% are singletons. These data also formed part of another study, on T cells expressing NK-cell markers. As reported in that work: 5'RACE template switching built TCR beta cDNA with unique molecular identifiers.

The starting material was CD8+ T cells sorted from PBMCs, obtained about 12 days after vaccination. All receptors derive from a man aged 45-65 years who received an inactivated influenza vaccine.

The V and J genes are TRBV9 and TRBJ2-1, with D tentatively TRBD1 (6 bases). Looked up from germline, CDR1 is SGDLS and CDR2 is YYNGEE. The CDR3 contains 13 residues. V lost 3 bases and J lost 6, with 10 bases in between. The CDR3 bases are TGTGCCAGCAGCGCCAGGGGTGGCAATGAGCAGTTCTTC. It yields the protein CASSARGGNEQFF. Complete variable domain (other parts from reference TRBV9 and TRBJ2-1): DSGVTQTPKHLITATGQRVTLRCSPRSGDLSVYWYQQSLDQGLQFLIQYYNGEERAKGNILERFSAQQFPDLHSELNLSSLELGDSALYFCASSARGGNEQFFGPGTRLTVL.

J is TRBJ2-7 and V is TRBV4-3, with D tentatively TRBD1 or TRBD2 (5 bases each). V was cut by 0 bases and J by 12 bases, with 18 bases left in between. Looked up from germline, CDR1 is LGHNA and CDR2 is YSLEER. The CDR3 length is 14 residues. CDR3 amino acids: CASSQEGTLGELYF. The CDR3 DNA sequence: TGCGCCAGCAGCCAAGAAGGGACCCTAGGGGAGTTGTACTTC.

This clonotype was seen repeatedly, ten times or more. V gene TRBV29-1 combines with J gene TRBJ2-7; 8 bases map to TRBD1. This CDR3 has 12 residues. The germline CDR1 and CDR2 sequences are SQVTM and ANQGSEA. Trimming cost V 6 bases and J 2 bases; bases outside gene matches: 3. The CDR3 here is CSVDRGPYEQYF. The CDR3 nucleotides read TGCAGCGTCGACAGGGGTCCCTACGAGCAGTACTTC.

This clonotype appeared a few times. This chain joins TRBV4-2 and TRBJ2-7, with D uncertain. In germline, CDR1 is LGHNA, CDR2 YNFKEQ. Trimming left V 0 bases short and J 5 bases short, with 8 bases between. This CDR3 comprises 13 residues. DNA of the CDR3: TGTGCCAGCAGCCAAGATTTGGCTAACGAGCAGTACTTC. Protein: CASSQDLANEQYF.